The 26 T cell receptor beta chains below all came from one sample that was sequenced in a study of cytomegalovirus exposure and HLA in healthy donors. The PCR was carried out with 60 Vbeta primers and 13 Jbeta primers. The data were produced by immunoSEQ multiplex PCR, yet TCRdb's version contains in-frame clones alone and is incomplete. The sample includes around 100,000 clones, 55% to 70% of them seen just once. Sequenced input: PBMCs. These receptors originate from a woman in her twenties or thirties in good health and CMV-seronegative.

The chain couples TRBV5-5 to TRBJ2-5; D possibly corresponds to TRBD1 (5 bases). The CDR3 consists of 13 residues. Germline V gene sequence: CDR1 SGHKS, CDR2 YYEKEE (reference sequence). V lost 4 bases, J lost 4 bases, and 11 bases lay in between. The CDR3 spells CASSRPGRETQYF. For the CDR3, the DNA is TGTGCCAGCAGCCGACCAGGGCGAGAGACCCAGTACTTC. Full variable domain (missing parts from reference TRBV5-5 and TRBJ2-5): DAGVTQSPTHLIKTRGQQVTLRCSPISGHKSVSWYQQVLGQGPQFIFQYYEKEERGRGNFPDRFSARQFPNYSSELNVNALLLGDSALYLCASSRPGRETQYFGPGTRLLVL.

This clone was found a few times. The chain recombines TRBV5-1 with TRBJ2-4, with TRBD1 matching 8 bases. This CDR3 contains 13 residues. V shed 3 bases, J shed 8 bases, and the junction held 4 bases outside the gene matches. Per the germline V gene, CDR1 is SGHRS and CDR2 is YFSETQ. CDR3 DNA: TGCGCCAGCAGCTCCAGGGGGCAGTACATTCAGTACTTC. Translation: CASSSRGQYIQYF.

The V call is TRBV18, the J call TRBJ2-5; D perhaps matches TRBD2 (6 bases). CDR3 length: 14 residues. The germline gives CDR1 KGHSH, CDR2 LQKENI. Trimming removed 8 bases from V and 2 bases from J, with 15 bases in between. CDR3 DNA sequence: TGTGCCAGCAACCGGGAGAGGGGTCAAGAGACCCAGTACTTC. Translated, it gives CASNRERGQETQYF. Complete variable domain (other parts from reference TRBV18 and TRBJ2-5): NAGVMQNPRHLVRRRGQEARLRCSPMKGHSHVYWYRQLPEEGLKFMVYLQKENIIDESGMPKERFSAEFPKEGPSILRIQQVVRGDSAAYFCASNRERGQETQYFGPGTRLLVL.

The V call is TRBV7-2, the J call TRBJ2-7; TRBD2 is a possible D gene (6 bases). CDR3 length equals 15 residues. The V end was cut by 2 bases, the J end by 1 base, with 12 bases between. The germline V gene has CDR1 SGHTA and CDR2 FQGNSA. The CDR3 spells CASSLSIAVSYEQYF. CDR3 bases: TGTGCCAGCAGCTTATCGATAGCGGTGTCCTACGAGCAGTACTTC.

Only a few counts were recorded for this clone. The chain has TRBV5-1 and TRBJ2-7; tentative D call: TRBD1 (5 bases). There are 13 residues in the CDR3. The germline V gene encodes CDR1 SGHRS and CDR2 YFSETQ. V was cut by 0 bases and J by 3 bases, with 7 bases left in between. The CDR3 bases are TGCGCCAGCAGCTTGGAGCAGGGCTACGAGCAGTACTTC. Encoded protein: CASSLEQGYEQYF.

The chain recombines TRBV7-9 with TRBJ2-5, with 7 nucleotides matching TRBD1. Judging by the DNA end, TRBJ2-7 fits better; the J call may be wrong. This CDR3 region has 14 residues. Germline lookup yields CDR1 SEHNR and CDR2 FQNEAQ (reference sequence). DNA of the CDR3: TGTGCCAGCAGCGGTACGACAGGGTCCTACGAGCAGTACTTC. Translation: CASSGTTGSYEQYF.

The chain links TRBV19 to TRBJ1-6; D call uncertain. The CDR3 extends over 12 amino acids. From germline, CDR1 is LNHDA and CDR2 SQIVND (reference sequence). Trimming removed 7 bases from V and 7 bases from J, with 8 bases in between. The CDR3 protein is CASTVGNSPLHF. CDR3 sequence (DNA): TGTGCCAGTACCGTCGGGAATTCACCCCTCCACTTT.

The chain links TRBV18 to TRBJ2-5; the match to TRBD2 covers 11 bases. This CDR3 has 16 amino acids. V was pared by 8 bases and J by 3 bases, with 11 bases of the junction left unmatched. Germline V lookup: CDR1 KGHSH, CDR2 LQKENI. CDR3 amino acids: CASTVGQGLAEETQYF. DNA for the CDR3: TGTGCCAGCACTGTCGGGCAGGGACTAGCGGAAGAGACCCAGTACTTC.

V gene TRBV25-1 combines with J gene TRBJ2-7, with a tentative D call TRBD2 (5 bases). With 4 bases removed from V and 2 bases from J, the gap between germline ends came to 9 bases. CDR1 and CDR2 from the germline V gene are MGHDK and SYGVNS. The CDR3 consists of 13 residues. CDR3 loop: CASSVWETYEQYF. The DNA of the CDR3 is TGTGCCAGCAGTGTTTGGGAGACCTACGAGCAGTACTTC.

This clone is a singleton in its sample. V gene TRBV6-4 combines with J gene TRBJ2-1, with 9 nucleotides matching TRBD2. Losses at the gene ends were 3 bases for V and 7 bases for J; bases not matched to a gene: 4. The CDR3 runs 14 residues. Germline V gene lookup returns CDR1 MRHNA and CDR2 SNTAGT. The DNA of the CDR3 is TGTGCCAGCAGTGAGCGGGAGGGCCGGAATGAGCAGTTCTTC. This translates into CASSEREGRNEQFF.

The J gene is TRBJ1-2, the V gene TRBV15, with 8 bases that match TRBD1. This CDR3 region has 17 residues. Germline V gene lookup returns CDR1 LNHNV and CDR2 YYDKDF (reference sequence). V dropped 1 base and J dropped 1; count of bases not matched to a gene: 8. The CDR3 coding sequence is TGTGCCACCAGCAGAGGGACAGGGAGGAGGCTTAACTATGGCTACACCTTC. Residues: CATSRGTGRRLNYGYTF. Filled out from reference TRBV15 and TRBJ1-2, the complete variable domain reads DAMVIQNPRYQVTQFGKPVTLSCSQTLNHNVMYWYQQKSSQAPKLLFHYYDKDFNNEADTPDNFQSRRPNTSFCFLDIRSPGLGDTAMYLCATSRGTGRRLNYGYTFGSGTRLTVV.

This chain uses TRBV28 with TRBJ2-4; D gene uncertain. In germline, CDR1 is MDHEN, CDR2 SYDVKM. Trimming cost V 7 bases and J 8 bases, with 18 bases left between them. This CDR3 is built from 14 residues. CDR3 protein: CASNPERSIDIQYF. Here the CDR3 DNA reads TGTGCCAGCAACCCGGAGAGATCTATTGACATTCAGTACTTC.

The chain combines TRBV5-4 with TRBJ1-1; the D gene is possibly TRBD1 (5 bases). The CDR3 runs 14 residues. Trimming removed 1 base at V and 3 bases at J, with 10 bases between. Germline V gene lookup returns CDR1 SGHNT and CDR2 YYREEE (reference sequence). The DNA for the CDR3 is TGTGCCAGCAGCTTGAGACAGCGAGACACTGAAGCTTTCTTT. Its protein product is CASSLRQRDTEAFF.

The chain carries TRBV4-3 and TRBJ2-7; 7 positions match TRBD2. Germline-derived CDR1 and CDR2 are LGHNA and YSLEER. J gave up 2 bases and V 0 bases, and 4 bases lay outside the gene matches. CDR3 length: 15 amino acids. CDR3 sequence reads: CASSQEREPPYEQYF. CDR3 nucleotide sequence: TGCGCCAGCAGCCAAGAGCGGGAGCCCCCCTACGAGCAGTACTTC.

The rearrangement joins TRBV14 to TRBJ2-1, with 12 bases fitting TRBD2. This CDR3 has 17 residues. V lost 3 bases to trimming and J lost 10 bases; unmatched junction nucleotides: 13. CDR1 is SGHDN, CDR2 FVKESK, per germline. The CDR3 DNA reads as TGTGCCAGCAGCCAGGAGTTCGGACTAGCGGGACGGCGAGAGCAGTTCTTC. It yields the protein CASSQEFGLAGRREQFF.

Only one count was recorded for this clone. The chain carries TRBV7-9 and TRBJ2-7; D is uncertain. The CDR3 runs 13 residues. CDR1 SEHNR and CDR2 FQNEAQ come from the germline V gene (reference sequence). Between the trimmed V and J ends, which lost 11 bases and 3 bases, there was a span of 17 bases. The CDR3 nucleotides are TGTGCCGCCGAGGCCAACGTCGGCTACGAGCAGTACTTC. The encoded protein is CAAEANVGYEQYF. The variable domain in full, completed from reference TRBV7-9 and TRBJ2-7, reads DTGVSQNPRHKITKRGQNVTFRCDPISEHNRLYWYRQTLGQGPEFLTYFQNEAQLEKSRLLSDRFSAERPKGSFSTLEIQRTEQGDSAMYLCAAEANVGYEQYFGPGTRLTVT.

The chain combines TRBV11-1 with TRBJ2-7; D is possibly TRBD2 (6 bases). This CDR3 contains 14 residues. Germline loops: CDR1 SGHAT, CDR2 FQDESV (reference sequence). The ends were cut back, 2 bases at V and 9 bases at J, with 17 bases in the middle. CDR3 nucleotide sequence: TGTGCCAGCAGCTTACCGGGAGTAAGTACCTTGCAGTACTTC. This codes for CASSLPGVSTLQYF.

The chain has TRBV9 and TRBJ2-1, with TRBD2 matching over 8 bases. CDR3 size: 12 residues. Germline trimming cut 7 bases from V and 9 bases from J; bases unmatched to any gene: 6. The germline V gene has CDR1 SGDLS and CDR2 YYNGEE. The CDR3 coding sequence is TGTGCCAGCGGAGCGGGAGAAGCTGAGCAGTTCTTC. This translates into CASGAGEAEQFF.

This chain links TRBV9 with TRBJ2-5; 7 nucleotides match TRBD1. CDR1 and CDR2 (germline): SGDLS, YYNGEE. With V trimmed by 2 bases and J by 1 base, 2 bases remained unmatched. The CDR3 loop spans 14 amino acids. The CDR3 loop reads CASSVGTVQETQYF. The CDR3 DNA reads TGTGCCAGCAGCGTCGGGACAGTCCAAGAGACCCAGTACTTC. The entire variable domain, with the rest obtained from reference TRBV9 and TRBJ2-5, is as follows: DSGVTQTPKHLITATGQRVTLRCSPRSGDLSVYWYQQSLDQGLQFLIQYYNGEERAKGNILERFSAQQFPDLHSELNLSSLELGDSALYFCASSVGTVQETQYFGPGTRLLVL.

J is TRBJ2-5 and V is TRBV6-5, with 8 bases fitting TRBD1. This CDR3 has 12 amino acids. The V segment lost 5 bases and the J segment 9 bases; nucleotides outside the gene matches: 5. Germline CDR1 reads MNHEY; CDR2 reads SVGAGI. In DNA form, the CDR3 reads TGTGCCAGCAGTGGACAGGGCTGGCCCCAGTACTTC. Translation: CASSGQGWPQYF.

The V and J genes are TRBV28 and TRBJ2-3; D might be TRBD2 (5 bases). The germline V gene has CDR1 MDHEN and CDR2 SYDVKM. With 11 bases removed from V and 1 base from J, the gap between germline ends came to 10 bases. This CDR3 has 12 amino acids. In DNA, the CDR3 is TGTGCCCCGATCGGGGGCACAGATACGCAGTATTTT. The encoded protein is CAPIGGTDTQYF. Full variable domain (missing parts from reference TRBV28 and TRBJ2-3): DVKVTQSSRYLVKRTGEKVFLECVQDMDHENMFWYRQDPGLGLRLIYFSYDVKMKEKGDIPEGYSVSREKKERFSLILESASTNQTSMYLCAPIGGTDTQYFGPGTRLTVL.

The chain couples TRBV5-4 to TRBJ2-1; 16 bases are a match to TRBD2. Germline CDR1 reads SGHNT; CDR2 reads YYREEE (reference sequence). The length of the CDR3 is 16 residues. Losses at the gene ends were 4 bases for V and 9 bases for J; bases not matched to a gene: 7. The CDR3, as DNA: TGTGCCAGCAGCCAAATGGGACTAGCGGGAGGGGGTGAGCAGTTCTTC. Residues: CASSQMGLAGGGEQFF.

The CDR3 protein is CASSLTGITDTQYF. Written as DNA, the CDR3 is TGTGCCAGCAGCTTAACGGGGATCACAGATACGCAGTATTTT. J is TRBJ2-3 and V is TRBV7-9, with a tentative D call TRBD2 (5 bases). The germline CDR1 and CDR2 sequences are SEHNR and FQNEAQ (reference sequence). Trimming left V 2 bases short and J 2 bases short, with 8 bases between. The CDR3 runs to 14 residues.

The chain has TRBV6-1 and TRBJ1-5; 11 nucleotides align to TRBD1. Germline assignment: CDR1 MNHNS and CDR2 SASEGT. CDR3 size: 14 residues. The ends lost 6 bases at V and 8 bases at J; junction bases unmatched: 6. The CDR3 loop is CASRTGTGGEPQHF. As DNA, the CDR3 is TGTGCCAGCAGGACAGGGACAGGGGGTGAGCCCCAGCATTTT.

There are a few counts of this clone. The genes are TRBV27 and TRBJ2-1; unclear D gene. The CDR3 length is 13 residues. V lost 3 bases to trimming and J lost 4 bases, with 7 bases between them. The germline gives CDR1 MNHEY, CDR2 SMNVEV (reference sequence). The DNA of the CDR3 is TGTGCCAGCAGTTTTGGAGAATACAATGAGCAGTTCTTC. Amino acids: CASSFGEYNEQFF.

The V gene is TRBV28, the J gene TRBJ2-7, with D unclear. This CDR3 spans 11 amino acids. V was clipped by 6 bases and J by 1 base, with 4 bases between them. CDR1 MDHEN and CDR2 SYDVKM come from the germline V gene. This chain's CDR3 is CASSRSYEQYF. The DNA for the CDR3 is TGTGCCAGCAGCCGGTCCTACGAGCAGTACTTC.